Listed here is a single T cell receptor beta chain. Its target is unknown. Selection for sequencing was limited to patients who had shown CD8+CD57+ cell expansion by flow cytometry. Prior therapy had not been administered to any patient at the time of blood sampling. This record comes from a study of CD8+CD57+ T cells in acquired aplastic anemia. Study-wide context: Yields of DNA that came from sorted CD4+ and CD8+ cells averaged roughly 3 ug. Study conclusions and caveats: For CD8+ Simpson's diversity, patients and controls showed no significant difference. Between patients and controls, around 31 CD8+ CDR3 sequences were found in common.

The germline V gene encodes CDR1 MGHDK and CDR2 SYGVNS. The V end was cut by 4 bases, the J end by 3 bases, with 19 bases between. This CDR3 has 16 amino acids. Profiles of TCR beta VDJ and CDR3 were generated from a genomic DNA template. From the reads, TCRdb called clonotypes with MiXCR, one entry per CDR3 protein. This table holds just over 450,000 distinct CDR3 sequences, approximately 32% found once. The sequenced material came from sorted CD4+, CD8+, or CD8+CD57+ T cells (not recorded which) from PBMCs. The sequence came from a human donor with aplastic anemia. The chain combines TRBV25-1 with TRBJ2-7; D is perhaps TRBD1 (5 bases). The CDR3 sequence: CASSVSGLGERYEQYF. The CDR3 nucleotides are TGTGCCAGCAGTGTCTCGGGTCTAGGGGAACGCTACGAGCAGTACTTC.